This T cell receptor (beta chain) was sequenced for a study of cytomegalovirus exposure and HLA in healthy donors. The V gene's germline CDR1 is LNHDA and CDR2 SQIVND (reference sequence). V lost 7 bases and J lost 5, with 13 bases in between. The CDR3 runs to 13 residues. Findings of the study overall: Many donors shared some public TCRs, even though most TCR sequences were rare. Cytomegalovirus status was reportedly diagnosed by the classifier with high sensitivity and specificity. A list of 150 or so TCR beta chains associated with cytomegalovirus was given. A few CMV-associated chains were confirmed in vitro to be specific for CMV antigens.

As to this clone: The antigen is unknown.

Generated by immunoSEQ multiplex PCR, the TCRdb table keeps only in-frame clones and is missing some. The sample holds some 160,000 clones, approximately 91% seen once. The rearrangement uses TRBV19 and TRBJ2-3; D ambiguous. Sequencing was performed on PBMCs. This clonotype was sampled from a young man in good health and CMV-seronegative. The CDR3 sequence: CASTHPTKDTQYF. In nucleotides, the CDR3 is TGTGCCAGTACCCATCCGACAAAAGATACGCAGTATTTT.